Listed below are T cell receptor beta chains from one sample, sequenced in a study of blood T cell repertoires in COVID-19. Assay: immunoSEQ multiplex PCR; the TCRdb copy retains only in-frame clones and omits some. The sample lists 250,000 to 300,000 clones, roughly 86% occurring once. Sequencing was performed on peripheral blood. The receptors stem from a man between 18 and 29 years old with active or convalescent COVID-19. Both conserved end residues are part of each CDR3. Each record gives: D gene, J gene, clone size, V gene, CDR3 protein, CDR3 DNA. D genes are given only for firm matches. Size is stated for part of the rows, as once, few or many counts, or as a class when the clone is expanded.

>.|TRBJ2-6|.|TRBV19
CASSLDSTGANVLTF
TGTGCCAGTAGTCTCGACAGCACTGGGGCCAACGTCCTGACTTTC
>.|TRBJ1-1|once|TRBV3-1/TRBV3-2
CASSQDGAVANTEAFF
TGTGCCAGCAGCCAAGATGGGGCAGTTGCGAACACTGAAGCTTTCTTT
>TRBD2|TRBJ2-7|.|TRBV4-1
CASSHYSVAGVYEQYF
TGCGCCAGCAGCCATTATAGTGTAGCGGGCGTCTACGAGCAGTACTTC
>.|TRBJ2-1|.|TRBV9
CASSVAPILGNEQFF
TGTGCCAGCAGCGTAGCTCCTATACTAGGGAATGAGCAGTTCTTC
>.|TRBJ2-3|.|TRBV6-2/TRBV6-3
CASSRRPVMEEYADTQYF
TGTGCCAGCAGCCGCCGCCCCGTTATGGAGGAGTACGCAGATACGCAGTATTTT
>.|TRBJ1-2|.|TRBV6-5
CASSYTQAGEPYGYTF
TGTGCCAGCAGTTACACCCAAGCAGGGGAACCCTATGGCTACACCTTC
>TRBD1|TRBJ1-2|.|TRBV11-2
CASSLTGGDGYTF
TGTGCCAGCAGCTTGACAGGGGGCGATGGCTACACCTTC
>.|TRBJ1-4|.|TRBV19
CASSMEDGTNEKLFF
TGTGCCAGTAGTATGGAGGACGGCACTAATGAAAAACTGTTTTTT
>.|TRBJ1-4|.|TRBV5-1
CASSLSLPGLNEKLFF
TGCGCCAGCAGCTTGTCATTACCGGGACTTAATGAAAAACTGTTTTTT
>TRBD2|TRBJ2-3|.|TRBV18
CASSVGTSRTDTQYF
TGTGCCAGCTCAGTGGGGACTAGTCGCACAGATACGCAGTATTTT
>TRBD1|TRBJ2-7|.|TRBV6-2/TRBV6-3
CASSSRNAGTVYEQYF
TGTGCCAGCAGTTCACGGAACGCCGGGACAGTCTACGAGCAGTACTTC
>.|TRBJ1-2|.|TRBV30
CAWSRQGSYGYTF
TGTGCCTGGAGTAGGCAGGGAAGCTATGGCTACACCTTC
>.|TRBJ1-4|.|TRBV19
CASSPRTVQGGKLFF
TGTGCCAGTAGTCCCCGGACAGTCCAAGGTGGAAAACTGTTTTTT
>.|TRBJ2-7|.|TRBV19
CASSYGVTYEQYF
TGTGCCAGTAGTTACGGGGTTACCTACGAGCAGTACTTC
>.|TRBJ2-7|once|TRBV5-1
CASSLAPGDDSYEQYF
TGCGCCAGCAGCTTGGCCCCGGGAGACGATTCCTACGAGCAGTACTTC